The 26 T cell receptor beta chains presented below share a single source sample, sequenced in a study of glioma-infiltrating T cells. Using RNA template, CDR3s of TCR alpha and beta were amplified with iRepertoire arm-PCR. TCRdb itself ran the multiplex PCR reads through MiXCR, one entry per CDR3 protein. The sample records some 190,000 distinct CDR3 sequences, 25% to 35% being singletons. Sequenced: glioma tissue, nonneoplastic brain tissue, or PBMCs (not recorded which). Source of these receptors: a human donor with low-grade glioma or glioblastoma, undergoing nonglioma brain surgery, or in good health (not recorded which).

This clonotype showed up many times. The J gene is TRBJ2-7, the V gene TRBV10-3; 8 bases map to TRBD1. Trimming at V came to 2 bases and at J to 2 bases, leaving 8 bases not matched to a gene. CDR1 and CDR2 from the germline V gene are ENHRY and SYGVKD. The CDR3 consists of 16 residues. Here the CDR3 reads CAISEPGQGNPYEQYF. The CDR3 nucleotides are TGTGCCATCAGTGAGCCAGGACAGGGAAATCCCTACGAGCAGTACTTC.

To note about this clonotype: A read error may account for a junction end that differs from germline. The chain is built from TRBV7-2 and TRBJ1-4; D gene ambiguous. The CDR3 sequence is 16 residues long. The germline V gene encodes CDR1 SGHTA and CDR2 FQGNSA. CDR3 coding DNA: TGCGCCAGCAGCCAAGGTCGCGGTGCAACTAATGGAAAACTGTTTTTT. Its protein is CASSQGRGATNGKLFF.

The table lists this clonotype with many counts. This chain connects TRBV6-1 to TRBJ2-5; D remains unclear. The CDR3 sequence is 14 residues long. Trimming took off 6 bases at V and 2 bases at J, with 13 bases between the two ends. Looked up from germline, CDR1 is MNHNS and CDR2 is SASEGT. This CDR3 is CASSTESPQETQYF. As DNA, the CDR3 is TGTGCCAGCAGCACCGAGAGCCCTCAAGAGACCCAGTACTTC.

V usage is TRBV11-2 and J usage is TRBJ2-5; 9 positions agree with TRBD2. The CDR3 is 16 amino acids. Germline-derived CDR1 and CDR2 are SGHAT and FQNNGV. With V trimmed by 2 bases and J by 9 bases, 13 bases remained unmatched. The CDR3 DNA follows: TGTGCCAGCAGCTTAAGGAGCGGGAGGCTCGTGGAGGCCCAGTACTTC. Translated, it gives CASSLRSGRLVEAQYF.

Ten or more counts support this clonotype. The chain recombines TRBV5-1 with TRBJ2-7; 10 bases match TRBD2. CDR3 length: 15 residues. J gave up 4 bases and V 0 bases, and 4 bases lay outside the gene matches. Germline V gene lookup returns CDR1 SGHRS and CDR2 YFSETQ. The CDR3 reads CASSLELAGAYEQYF. CDR3 nucleotides: TGCGCCAGCAGCTTGGAGCTAGCGGGAGCGTACGAGCAGTACTTC.

This clonotype was observed a handful of times. V and J are TRBV9 and TRBJ2-1; 12 nucleotides line up with TRBD2. This CDR3 spans 15 amino acids. The germline CDR1 and CDR2 sequences are SGDLS and YYNGEE. Germline trimming cut 4 bases from V and 9 bases from J; bases unmatched to any gene: 8. The CDR3 region is CASSLRLAGEGEQFF. The CDR3 DNA sequence: TGTGCCAGCAGCTTACGACTAGCGGGAGAAGGTGAGCAGTTCTTC.

There are many counts of this clonotype. The V and J genes are TRBV7-6 and TRBJ2-7; D not resolved. Trimming stripped 1 base from V and 0 bases from J, with 7 bases between. The CDR3 has 14 residues. Germline CDR1 is SGHVS and CDR2 is FNYEAQ. The CDR3 DNA is TGTGCCAGCAGCTTAGTCATCAACTCCTACGAGCAGTACTTC. It codes for CASSLVINSYEQYF.

As for this clonotype: A read error may explain this, as a much larger clone is one base away. The chain has TRBV12-3 or TRBV12-4 and TRBJ1-5; 8 bases map to TRBD1. V was pared by 5 bases and J by 6 bases, with 6 bases of the junction left unmatched. There are 14 residues in the CDR3. CDR3 bases: TGTGCCAGCAGTAATGGACAGGGAGGTCAGCCCCAGCATTTT. It codes for CASSNGQGGQPQHF.

This clonotype was detected many times. The chain combines TRBV12-3 or TRBV12-4 with TRBJ1-5, with D maybe TRBD1 (5 bases). The CDR3 is 13 residues long. Trimming removed 7 bases at V and 4 bases at J, with 11 bases between. The CDR3 loop reads CASTRDINQPQHF. CDR3 coding DNA: TGTGCCAGCACCAGGGATATTAATCAGCCCCAGCATTTT.

To note about this clonotype: The junction departs from the called germline gene at one end, perhaps through a read error. The chain uses TRBV12-3 or TRBV12-4 and TRBJ2-1, with D hard to call. This CDR3 region has 12 residues. This CDR3 is CASSLPANEQSF. Here the CDR3 DNA reads TGTGCCAGCAGTTTACCGGCCAATGAGCAGTCCTTC.

The chain is built from TRBV25-1 and TRBJ1-1; D is perhaps TRBD1 (6 bases). Germline values: CDR1 MGHDK, CDR2 SYGVNS. The CDR3 is 16 residues long. Trimming took off 4 bases at V and 4 bases at J, with 19 bases between the two ends. The CDR3 DNA reads as TGTGCCAGCAGTGGATTCGGGGGGGCCATGAGCACTGAAGCTTTCTTT. This gives the protein CASSGFGGAMSTEAFF.

The chain joins TRBV7-3 to TRBJ2-6; D uncertain. Trimming removed 3 bases from V and 3 bases from J, with 3 bases in between. This CDR3 comprises 13 residues. Germline-derived CDR1 and CDR2 are SGHTA and FQGTGA. The CDR3 region has the DNA TGTGCCAGCAGCTTCTTTGGGGCCAACGTCCTGACTTTC. Protein sequence: CASSFFGANVLTF.

The chain uses TRBV29-1 and TRBJ1-3; D not resolved. The CDR3 has 14 amino acids. V was shortened by 6 bases and J by 0 bases, with 12 bases between the two germline ends. Per germline, CDR1 SQVTM and CDR2 ANQGSEA. In nucleotides, the CDR3 is TGCAGCGTCCGTAGGGATTACTCTGGAAACACCATATATTTT. This sequence encodes CSVRRDYSGNTIYF.

This clonotype was counted ten times or more. The J gene is TRBJ2-1, the V gene TRBV3-1; no definite D call. V was trimmed by 1 base and J by 6 bases, leaving 4 bases between them. Germline CDR1 and CDR2: LGHDT and YNNKEL (reference sequence). The CDR3 is 12 amino acids. CDR3 sequence reads: CASSQATNEQFF. The CDR3 coding sequence is TGTGCCAGCAGCCAAGCTACCAATGAGCAGTTCTTC.

This clonotype appeared a single time. This rearrangement joins TRBV19 to TRBJ2-1; D gene uncertain. CDR3 length equals 13 residues. Germline CDR1 and CDR2: LNHDA and SQIVND (reference sequence). The ends were cut back, 6 bases at V and 7 bases at J, with 13 bases in the middle. The CDR3 sequence is CASRMAPGNEQFF. In DNA, the CDR3 is TGTGCCAGTAGAATGGCTCCTGGGAATGAGCAGTTCTTC.

In this sample, this clonotype turned up a few times. The V call is TRBV14, the J call TRBJ2-5; TRBD1 is a possible D gene (6 bases). V was trimmed by 2 bases and J by 1 base, leaving 11 bases between them. CDR3 size: 15 residues. CDR1 SGHDN and CDR2 FVKESK come from the germline V gene. The CDR3 here is CASSQRRTAQETQYF. The DNA of the CDR3 is TGTGCCAGCAGCCAAAGAAGGACAGCCCAAGAGACCCAGTACTTC. The variable domain in full, with the rest retrieved from reference TRBV14 and TRBJ2-5, is EAGVTQFPSHSVIEKGQTVTLRCDPISGHDNLYWYRRVMGKEIKFLLHFVKESKQDESGMPNNRFLAERTGGTYSTLKVQPAELEDSGVYFCASSQRRTAQETQYFGPGTRLLVL.

A single count supports this clonotype. The J gene is TRBJ2-1, the V gene TRBV7-9; 14 bases match TRBD2. J was trimmed by 8 bases and V by 5 bases; bases with no gene match: 8. CDR1 and CDR2 (germline): SEHNR, FQNEAQ (reference sequence). The CDR3 is made up of 16 amino acids. DNA for the CDR3: TGTGCCAGCAGCGAGACGGGACTAGCGGGAGCCTATGAGCAGTTCTTC. Its translation is CASSETGLAGAYEQFF.

This chain connects TRBV18 to TRBJ2-7; D may match TRBD1 or TRBD2 (5 bases each). Germline-derived CDR1 and CDR2 are KGHSH and LQKENI. The CDR3 covers 21 residues. Trimming pared 2 bases from V and 3 bases from J, leaving 32 bases between. The CDR3 sequence is CASSPIGDLFQLSPVRYEQYF. CDR3 nucleotide sequence: TGTGCCAGCTCACCAATCGGGGACCTTTTCCAATTATCGCCAGTCCGCTACGAGCAGTACTTC.

The chain couples TRBV15 to TRBJ2-1, with 10 bases identical to TRBD2. J lost 0 bases, V lost 3 bases, and 8 bases had no gene match. CDR3 length: 18 amino acids. CDR1 is LNHNV and CDR2 is YYDKDF in the germline V gene (reference sequence). CDR3 in amino acids: CATSSQDASGSSYNEQFF. The CDR3 DNA follows: TGTGCCACCAGCAGCCAAGATGCTAGCGGGAGCTCCTACAATGAGCAGTTCTTC.

There are many counts of this clonotype. This chain uses TRBV6-2 or TRBV6-3 with TRBJ2-5, with no clear D. The ends were cut back, 5 bases at V and 12 bases at J, with 13 bases in the middle. The CDR3 totals 11 residues. Germline V gene sequence: CDR1 MNHEY, CDR2 SVGEGT. The DNA of the CDR3 is TGTGCCAGCAGTCCCGGACGGCTAGAGTACTTC. Amino acids: CASSPGRLEYF.

The gene calls are TRBV5-6 and TRBJ1-1; the D gene is possibly TRBD1 (6 bases). V was shortened by 2 bases and J by 0 bases, with 14 bases between the two germline ends. From germline, CDR1 is SGHDT and CDR2 YYEEEE. This CDR3 is built from 16 residues. The CDR3 DNA follows: TGTGCCAGCAGCTTTTTCACAGGGAGGATGAACACTGAAGCTTTCTTT. Translated: CASSFFTGRMNTEAFF.

Regarding this clonotype: One junction end does not reproduce the germline sequence, and a read error may be involved. This chain joins TRBV6-4 and TRBJ2-3, with a weak D call TRBD2 (5 bases). CDR1 is MRHNA and CDR2 is SNTAGT in the germline V gene. The CDR3 contains 15 residues. CDR3 residues: CASSDSRGSTDKQYF. In nucleotides, the CDR3 is TGTGCCAGCAGTGACTCTAGAGGGAGCACAGATAAGCAGTATTTT.

In this sample, this clonotype turned up many times. The rearrangement uses TRBV20-1 and TRBJ2-5; D uncertain. Per germline, CDR1 DFQATT and CDR2 SNEGSKA (reference sequence). The CDR3 runs to 12 residues. V lost 1 base, J lost 4 bases, and 7 bases lay in between. This CDR3 is CSARGSTETQYF. CDR3 bases: TGCAGTGCTAGAGGGTCGACAGAGACCCAGTACTTC.

A word on this clonotype: Being one base from a much bigger clone, this may be a read error. The chain employs TRBV7-7 and TRBJ2-3, with D unclear. CDR1 SSHAT and CDR2 FNYEAQ come from the germline V gene (reference sequence). This CDR3 has 14 residues. V gave up 5 bases and J gave up 0 bases, with 9 bases separating them. Here the CDR3 DNA reads TGTGCCAGCAGCCCCAGACGTAGCACAGATACGCAGTATTTT. It translates to CASSPRRSTDTQYF.

The table lists this clonotype with many counts. The rearrangement joins TRBV11-1 to TRBJ2-1; the match to TRBD1 covers 8 bases. The CDR3 runs 15 residues. Germline CDR1 is SGHAT and CDR2 is FQDESV (reference sequence). With 6 bases clipped from V and 2 bases from J, the junction kept 6 bases outside the gene matches. CDR3 DNA: TGTGCCAGCAGTGAACAGGGGGGCGCCTACAATGAGCAGTTCTTC. Translated: CASSEQGGAYNEQFF.

J is TRBJ2-7 and V is TRBV5-1; no clear D gene. The germline V gene has CDR1 SGHRS and CDR2 YFSETQ. Trimming left V 2 bases short and J 0 bases short, with 12 bases between. The length of the CDR3 is 15 residues. The CDR3 sequence: CASSLVWGSSYEQYF. DNA for the CDR3: TGCGCCAGCAGCTTAGTTTGGGGAAGCTCCTACGAGCAGTACTTC.